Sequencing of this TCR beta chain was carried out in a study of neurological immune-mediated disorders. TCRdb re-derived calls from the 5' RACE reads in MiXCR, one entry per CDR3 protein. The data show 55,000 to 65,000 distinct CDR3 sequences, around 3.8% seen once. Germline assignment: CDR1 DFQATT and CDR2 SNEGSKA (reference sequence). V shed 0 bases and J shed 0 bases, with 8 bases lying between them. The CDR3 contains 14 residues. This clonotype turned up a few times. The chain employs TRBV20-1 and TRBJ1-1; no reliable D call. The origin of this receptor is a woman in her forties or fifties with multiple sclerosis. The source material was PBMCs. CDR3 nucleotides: TGCAGTGCTAGAGATCAGATAATGAACACTGAAGCTTTCTTT. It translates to CSARDQIMNTEAFF.